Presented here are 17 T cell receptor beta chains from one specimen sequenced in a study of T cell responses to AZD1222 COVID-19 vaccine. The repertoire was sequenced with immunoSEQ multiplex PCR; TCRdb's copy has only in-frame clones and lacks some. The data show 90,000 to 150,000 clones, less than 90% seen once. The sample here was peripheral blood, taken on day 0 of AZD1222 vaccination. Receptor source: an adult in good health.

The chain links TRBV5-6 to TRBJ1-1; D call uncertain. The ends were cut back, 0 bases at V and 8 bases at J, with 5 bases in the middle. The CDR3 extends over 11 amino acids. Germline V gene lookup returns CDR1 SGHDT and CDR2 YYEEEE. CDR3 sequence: CASSLGVEAFF. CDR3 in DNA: TGTGCCAGCAGCTTGGGCGTGGAAGCTTTCTTT. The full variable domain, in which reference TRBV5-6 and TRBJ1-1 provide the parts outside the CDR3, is DAGVTQSPTHLIKTRGQQVTLRCSPKSGHDTVSWYQQALGQGPQFIFQYYEEEERQRGNFPDRFSGHQFPNYSSELNVNALLLGDSALYLCASSLGVEAFFGQGTRLTVV.

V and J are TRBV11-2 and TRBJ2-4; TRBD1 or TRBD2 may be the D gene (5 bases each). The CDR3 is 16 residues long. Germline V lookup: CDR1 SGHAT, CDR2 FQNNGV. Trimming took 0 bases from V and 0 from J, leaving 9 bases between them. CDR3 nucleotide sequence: TGTGCCAGCAGCTTAGAAAGGGACGGAGCCAAAAACATTCAGTACTTC. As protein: CASSLERDGAKNIQYF.

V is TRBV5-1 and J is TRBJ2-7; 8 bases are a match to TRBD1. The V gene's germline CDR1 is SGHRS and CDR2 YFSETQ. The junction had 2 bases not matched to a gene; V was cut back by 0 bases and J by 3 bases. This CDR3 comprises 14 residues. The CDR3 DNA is TGCGCCAGCAGCTTGGGACAGGGGAACTACGAGCAGTACTTC. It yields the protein CASSLGQGNYEQYF.

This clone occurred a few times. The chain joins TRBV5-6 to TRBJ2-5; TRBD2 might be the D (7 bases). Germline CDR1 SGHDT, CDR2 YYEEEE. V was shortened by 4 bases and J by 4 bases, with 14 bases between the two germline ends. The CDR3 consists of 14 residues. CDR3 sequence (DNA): TGTGCCAGCAGCCCCCTCGGGGGGCGAGAGACCCAGTACTTC. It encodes CASSPLGGRETQYF.

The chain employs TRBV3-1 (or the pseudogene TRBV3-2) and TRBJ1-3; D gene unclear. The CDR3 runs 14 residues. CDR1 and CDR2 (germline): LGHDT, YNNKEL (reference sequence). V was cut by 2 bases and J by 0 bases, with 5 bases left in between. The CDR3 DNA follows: TGTGCCAGCAGCCAAATTAGCTCTGGAAACACCATATATTTT. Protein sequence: CASSQISSGNTIYF.

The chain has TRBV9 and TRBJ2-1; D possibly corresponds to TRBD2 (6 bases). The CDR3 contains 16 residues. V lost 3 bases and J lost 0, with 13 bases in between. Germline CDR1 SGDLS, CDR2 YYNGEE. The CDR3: CASSAENSGSYNEQFF. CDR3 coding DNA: TGTGCCAGCAGCGCCGAAAATAGCGGCTCCTACAATGAGCAGTTCTTC. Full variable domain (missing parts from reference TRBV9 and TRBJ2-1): DSGVTQTPKHLITATGQRVTLRCSPRSGDLSVYWYQQSLDQGLQFLIQYYNGEERAKGNILERFSAQQFPDLHSELNLSSLELGDSALYFCASSAENSGSYNEQFFGPGTRLTVL.

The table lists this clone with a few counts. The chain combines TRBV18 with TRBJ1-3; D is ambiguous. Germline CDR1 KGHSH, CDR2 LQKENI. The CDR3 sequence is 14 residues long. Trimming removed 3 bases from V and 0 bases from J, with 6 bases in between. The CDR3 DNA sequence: TGTGCCAGCTCACCCGAGAGCTCTGGAAACACCATATATTTT. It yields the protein CASSPESSGNTIYF.

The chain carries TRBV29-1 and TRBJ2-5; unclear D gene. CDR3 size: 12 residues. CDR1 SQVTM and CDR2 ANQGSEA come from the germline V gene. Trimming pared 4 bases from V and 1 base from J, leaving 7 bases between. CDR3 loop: CSVVGVQETQYF. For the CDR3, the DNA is TGCAGCGTTGTTGGAGTCCAAGAGACCCAGTACTTC.

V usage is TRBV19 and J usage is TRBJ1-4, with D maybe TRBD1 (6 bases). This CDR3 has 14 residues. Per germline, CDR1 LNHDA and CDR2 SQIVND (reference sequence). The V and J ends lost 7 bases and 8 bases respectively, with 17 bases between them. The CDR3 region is CASTVQGGEEKLFF. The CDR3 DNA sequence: TGTGCCAGTACCGTACAGGGAGGGGAGGAAAAACTGTTTTTT. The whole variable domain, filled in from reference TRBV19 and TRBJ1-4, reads DGGITQSPKYLFRKEGQNVTLSCEQNLNHDAMYWYRQDPGQGLRLIYYSQIVNDFQKGDIAEGYSVSREKKESFPLTVTSAQKNPTAFYLCASTVQGGEEKLFFGSGTQLSVL.

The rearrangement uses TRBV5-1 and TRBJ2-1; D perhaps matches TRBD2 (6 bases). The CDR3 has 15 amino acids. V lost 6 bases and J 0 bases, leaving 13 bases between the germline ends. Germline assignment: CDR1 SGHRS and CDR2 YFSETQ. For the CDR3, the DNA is TGCGCCAGCACGGAGGAGGGGCTCTCCTACAATGAGCAGTTCTTC. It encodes CASTEEGLSYNEQFF.

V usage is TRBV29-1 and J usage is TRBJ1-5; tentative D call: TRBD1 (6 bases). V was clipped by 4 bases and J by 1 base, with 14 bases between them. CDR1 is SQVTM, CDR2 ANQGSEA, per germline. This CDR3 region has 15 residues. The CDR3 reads CSVGGGTGSNQPQHF. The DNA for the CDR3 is TGCAGCGTTGGAGGCGGAACAGGGAGCAATCAGCCCCAGCATTTT.

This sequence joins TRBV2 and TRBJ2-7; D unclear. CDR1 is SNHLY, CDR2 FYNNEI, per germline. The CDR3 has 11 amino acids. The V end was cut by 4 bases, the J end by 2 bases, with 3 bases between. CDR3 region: CASSVTYEQYF. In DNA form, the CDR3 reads TGTGCCAGCAGTGTTACCTACGAGCAGTACTTC. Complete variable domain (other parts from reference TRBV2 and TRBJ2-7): EPEVTQTPSHQVTQMGQEVILRCVPISNHLYFYWYRQILGQKVEFLVSFYNNEISEKSEIFDDQFSVERPDGSNFTLKIRSTKLEDSAMYFCASSVTYEQYFGPGTRLTVT.

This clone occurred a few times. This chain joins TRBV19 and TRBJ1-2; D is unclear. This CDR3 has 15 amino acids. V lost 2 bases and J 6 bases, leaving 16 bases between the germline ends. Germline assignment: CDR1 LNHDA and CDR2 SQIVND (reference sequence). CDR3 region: CASSIHGYSTDGYTF. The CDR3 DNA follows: TGTGCCAGTAGTATACACGGGTACTCGACGGATGGCTACACCTTC.

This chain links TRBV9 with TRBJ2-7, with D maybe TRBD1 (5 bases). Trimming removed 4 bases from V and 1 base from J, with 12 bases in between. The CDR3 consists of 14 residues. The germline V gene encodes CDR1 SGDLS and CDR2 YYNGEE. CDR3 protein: CASSLDGQSYEQYF. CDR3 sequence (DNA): TGTGCCAGCAGCCTAGACGGACAATCCTACGAGCAGTACTTC.

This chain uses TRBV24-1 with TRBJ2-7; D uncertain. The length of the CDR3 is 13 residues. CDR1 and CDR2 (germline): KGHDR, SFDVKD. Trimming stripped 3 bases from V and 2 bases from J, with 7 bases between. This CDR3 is CATSDERTYEQYF. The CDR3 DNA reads TGTGCCACCAGTGATGAGAGGACCTACGAGCAGTACTTC.

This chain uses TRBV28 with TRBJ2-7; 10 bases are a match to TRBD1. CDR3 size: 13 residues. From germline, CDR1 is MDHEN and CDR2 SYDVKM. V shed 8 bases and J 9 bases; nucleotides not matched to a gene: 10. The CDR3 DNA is TGTGCCAGCTCGCCGGGACAGGGGCTCGGGCAGTACTTC. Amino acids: CASSPGQGLGQYF. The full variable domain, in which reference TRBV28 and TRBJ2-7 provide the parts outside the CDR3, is DVKVTQSSRYLVKRTGEKVFLECVQDMDHENMFWYRQDPGLGLRLIYFSYDVKMKEKGDIPEGYSVSREKKERFSLILESASTNQTSMYLCASSPGQGLGQYFGPGTRLTVT.

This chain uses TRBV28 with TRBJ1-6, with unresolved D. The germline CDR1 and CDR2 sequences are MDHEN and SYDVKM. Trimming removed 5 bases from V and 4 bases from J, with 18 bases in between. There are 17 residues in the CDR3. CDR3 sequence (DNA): TGTGCCAGCAGTCCCCTCGCGGAATCTGGGTATAATTCACCCCTCCACTTT. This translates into CASSPLAESGYNSPLHF.